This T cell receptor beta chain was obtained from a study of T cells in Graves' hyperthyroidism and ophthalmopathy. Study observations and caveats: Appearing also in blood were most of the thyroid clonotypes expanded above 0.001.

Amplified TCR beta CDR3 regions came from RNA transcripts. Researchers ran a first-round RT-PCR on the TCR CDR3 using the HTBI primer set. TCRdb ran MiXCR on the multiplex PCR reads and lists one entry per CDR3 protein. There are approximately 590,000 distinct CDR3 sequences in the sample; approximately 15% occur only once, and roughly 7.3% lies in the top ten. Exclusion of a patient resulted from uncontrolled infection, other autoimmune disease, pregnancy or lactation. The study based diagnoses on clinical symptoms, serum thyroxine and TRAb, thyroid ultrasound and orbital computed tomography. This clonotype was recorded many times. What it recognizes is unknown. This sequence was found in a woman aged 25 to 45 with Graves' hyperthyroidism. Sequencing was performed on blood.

CDR3 protein: CASSPVWGPTSQYF. CDR3 coding DNA: TGTGCCAGCAGCCCAGTCTGGGGCCCCACGTCCCAGTACTTC. The genes are TRBV11-2 and TRBJ2-5; D is perhaps TRBD1 (5 bases). Between the trimmed V and J ends, which lost 5 bases and 9 bases, there was a span of 19 bases. Germline assignment: CDR1 SGHAT and CDR2 FQNNGV. The CDR3 runs to 14 residues.